Presented here are 24 T cell receptor beta chains from one specimen sequenced in a study of post-analysis software for immune sequencing data. TCR beta libraries were prepared from cDNA with unique molecular identifiers. TCRdb used MiXCR to reprocess the PCR reads, holding one entry per CDR3 protein. The sample yields about 160,000 distinct CDR3 sequences, about 34% seen once. This sample comprised blood, obtained after autologous hematopoietic stem cell transplantation. These receptors were obtained from a girl aged 5-17 years with multiple sclerosis.

The chain couples TRBV5-1 to TRBJ2-5, with 9 nucleotides matching TRBD2. Germline CDR1 SGHRS, CDR2 YFSETQ. The CDR3 runs 17 residues. The ends lost 0 bases at V and 4 bases at J; junction bases unmatched: 10. CDR3 sequence reads: CASSLDVGGRALETQYF. CDR3 nucleotides: TGCGCCAGCAGCTTGGACGTTGGCGGGAGGGCCCTAGAGACCCAGTACTTC.

A remark on this clonotype: Mismatch with germline at one junction end may stem from a read error. The chain carries TRBV6-1 and TRBJ2-7, with 7 bases matching TRBD1. The CDR3 consists of 14 residues. The germline V gene encodes CDR1 MNHNS and CDR2 SASEGT. Here the CDR3 DNA reads TGTGCCATCAGTGAAGGGCAGGGGGCCTACGAGCAGTACTTC. This encodes CAISEGQGAYEQYF.

The rearrangement links TRBV20-1 to TRBJ2-3; 8 bases map to TRBD2. The CDR3 is 16 residues long. J gave up 3 bases and V 0 bases, and 8 bases lay outside the gene matches. Germline CDR1 and CDR2: DFQATT and SNEGSKA (reference sequence). The CDR3 nucleotides are TGCAGTGCTAGAGATACGGGGGGGCGAATTACAGATACGCAGTATTTT. Its translation: CSARDTGGRITDTQYF.

The chain is built from TRBV30 and TRBJ1-1; a possible D gene is TRBD1 (6 bases). The V and J ends lost 4 bases and 13 bases respectively, with 16 bases between them. Germline CDR1 is GTSNPN and CDR2 is SVGIG (reference sequence). The CDR3 loop spans 11 amino acids. The CDR3 sequence: CAWTNRDNSFF. CDR3 bases: TGTGCCTGGACTAACCGGGACAACAGTTTCTTT.

This clonotype was observed a single time. The chain links TRBV5-1 to TRBJ2-2; D might be TRBD2 (6 bases). Per germline, CDR1 SGHRS and CDR2 YFSETQ. The CDR3 loop spans 15 amino acids. V dropped 0 bases and J dropped 6 bases, with 12 bases sitting between them. CDR3 protein: CASSLVTSPPGELFF. The CDR3 region has the DNA TGCGCCAGCAGCTTGGTAACTAGCCCGCCCGGGGAGCTGTTTTTT.

The chain has TRBV9 and TRBJ2-1; D is tentatively TRBD1 or TRBD2 (5 bases each). Deletions cut 0 bases from V and 8 bases from J, with 21 bases between. Germline-derived CDR1 and CDR2 are SGDLS and YYNGEE. This CDR3 spans 17 amino acids. In DNA form, the CDR3 reads TGTGCCAGCAGCGTAGCTACGGGGCTAGCCCGTACCGATGAGCAGTTCTTC. Translating it yields CASSVATGLARTDEQFF.

This clonotype came up a few times. This sequence joins TRBV6-1 and TRBJ1-2, with 7 bases aligning to TRBD1. Losses at the gene ends were 10 bases for V and 3 bases for J; bases not matched to a gene: 8. Germline CDR1 MNHNS, CDR2 SASEGT. CDR3 length: 13 amino acids. As DNA, the CDR3 is TGTGCCATCAACCTTGACAGGGACTATGGCTACACCTTC. Translating gives CAINLDRDYGYTF.

This clonotype was seen ten or more times. The V and J genes are TRBV12-3 or TRBV12-4 and TRBJ1-6; no reliable D call. This CDR3 comprises 18 residues. V was cut by 6 bases and J by 5 bases, with 23 bases left in between. The CDR3 is CASSPDRASIINNSPLHF. CDR3 coding DNA: TGTGCCAGCAGCCCTGATAGGGCTTCCATCATCAATAATTCACCCCTCCACTTT.

The sample holds a few counts of this clonotype. V usage is TRBV25-1 and J usage is TRBJ1-1; no clear D gene. V was pared by 3 bases and J by 1 base, with 12 bases between. The CDR3 consists of 15 residues. Germline values: CDR1 MGHDK, CDR2 SYGVNS. DNA for the CDR3: TGTGCCAGCAGTGACCGGTTACTATCGAACACTGAAGCTTTCTTT. Its translation: CASSDRLLSNTEAFF. The full variable domain, completed using reference TRBV25-1 and TRBJ1-1, is EADIYQTPRYLVIGTGKKITLECSQTMGHDKMYWYQQDPGMELHLIHYSYGVNSTEKGDLSSESTVSRIRTEHFPLTLESARPSHTSQYLCASSDRLLSNTEAFFGQGTRLTVV.

This rearrangement joins TRBV7-9 to TRBJ2-2; D ambiguous. The CDR3 is made up of 13 amino acids. Germline loops: CDR1 SEHNR, CDR2 FQNEAQ (reference sequence). V was pared by 5 bases and J by 3 bases, with 7 bases between. The CDR3 region has the DNA TGTGCCAGCAGCGGGCCCGACACCGGGGAGCTGTTTTTT. Translation: CASSGPDTGELFF. Using reference TRBV7-9 and TRBJ2-2 for the parts outside the CDR3, the full variable domain is DTGVSQNPRHKITKRGQNVTFRCDPISEHNRLYWYRQTLGQGPEFLTYFQNEAQLEKSRLLSDRFSAERPKGSFSTLEIQRTEQGDSAMYLCASSGPDTGELFFGEGSRLTVL.

This clonotype was detected many times. The genes are TRBV28 and TRBJ2-7; D not certain. CDR1 is MDHEN and CDR2 is SYDVKM in the germline V gene. Trimming cost V 2 bases and J 4 bases, with 12 bases left between them. This CDR3 comprises 14 residues. The CDR3 DNA reads TGTGCCAGCAGTTTACTGACTCGGGCTTACGAGCAGTACTTC. Translating it yields CASSLLTRAYEQYF.

This clonotype appeared many times. The chain carries TRBV7-6 and TRBJ2-7; the D gene is possibly TRBD2 (6 bases). The CDR3 has 14 amino acids. Germline V gene sequence: CDR1 SGHVS, CDR2 FNYEAQ. V lost 5 bases and J lost 2, with 13 bases in between. The CDR3 DNA is TGTGCCAGCAGCATCCAGGGAGGACCCTACGAGCAGTACTTC. Amino acid sequence: CASSIQGGPYEQYF.

This clonotype was picked up one time. The chain has TRBV5-1 and TRBJ2-5; 7 nucleotides agree with TRBD1. Germline trimming cut 0 bases from V and 0 bases from J; bases unmatched to any gene: 5. Germline V gene lookup returns CDR1 SGHRS and CDR2 YFSETQ. CDR3 length equals 16 residues. CDR3 amino acids: CASSLEGAPYQETQYF. In DNA form, the CDR3 reads TGCGCCAGCAGCTTGGAGGGGGCCCCTTACCAAGAGACCCAGTACTTC.

This clonotype was detected a few times. V gene TRBV12-3 or TRBV12-4 combines with J gene TRBJ2-1; TRBD2 matches 10 bases. This CDR3 has 16 residues. J lost 8 bases, V lost 4 bases, and 11 bases had no gene match. The CDR3, as DNA: TGTGCCAGCAGTTCACCCAGCGGGAGGGAAGGGGATGAGCAGTTCTTC. Translating gives CASSSPSGREGDEQFF.

A remark on this clonotype: Its ends do not fully match the called genes, so a read error is possible. The gene calls are TRBV24-1 and TRBJ2-3; a weak D match, TRBD1 (5 bases). Germline CDR1 and CDR2: KGHDR and SFDVKD. The length of the CDR3 is 15 residues. The CDR3 nucleotides read TGTGCCACCGAGAAGGGTGGGGCCGGCACTGATACGCAGTATTTT. Translating it yields CATEKGGAGTDTQYF.

In this sample, this clonotype turned up a few times. V gene TRBV29-1 combines with J gene TRBJ2-3; tentative D call: TRBD2 (6 bases). Germline V gene data show CDR1 as SQVTM and CDR2 as ANQGSEA. There are 16 residues in the CDR3. Trimming removed 5 bases at V and 1 base at J, with 19 bases between. Here the CDR3 DNA reads TGCAGCGTTCTCCCCCTGAGGGAGGTTGGCACAGATACGCAGTATTTT. Its protein is CSVLPLREVGTDTQYF.

This chain links TRBV14 with TRBJ2-4; D is unclear. Germline loops: CDR1 SGHDN, CDR2 FVKESK. This CDR3 contains 13 residues. Between the trimmed V and J ends, which lost 0 bases and 8 bases, there was a span of 8 bases. In nucleotides, the CDR3 is TGTGCCAGCAGCCAAGATCCCCCGGACATTCAGTACTTC. This codes for CASSQDPPDIQYF.

This chain links TRBV4-1 with TRBJ1-4; maybe TRBD1 (5 bases). This CDR3 contains 16 residues. The V and J ends lost 0 bases and 4 bases respectively, with 12 bases between them. Per the germline V gene, CDR1 is MGHRA and CDR2 is YSYEKL. This CDR3 is CASSQERGTGNEKLFF. In DNA form, the CDR3 reads TGCGCCAGCAGCCAAGAACGGGGGACCGGTAATGAAAAACTGTTTTTT.

This clonotype was detected a few times. This sequence joins TRBV29-1 and TRBJ1-1; 8 positions agree with TRBD1. Unmatched junction bases numbered 8, after V lost 6 bases and J lost 5 bases. Germline V gene data show CDR1 as SQVTM and CDR2 as ANQGSEA. CDR3 length: 13 amino acids. The CDR3: CSVSDRGGTEAFF. CDR3 coding DNA: TGCAGCGTGAGTGACAGGGGAGGGACTGAAGCTTTCTTT.

This clonotype came up a few times. The gene calls are TRBV6-1 and TRBJ2-7; 8 positions agree with TRBD2. V shed 10 bases and J 4 bases; nucleotides not matched to a gene: 15. The CDR3 is made up of 15 amino acids. CDR1 and CDR2 from the germline V gene are MNHNS and SASEGT. The CDR3 is CATSPPTSGDYEQYF. The CDR3 DNA follows: TGTGCCACCTCACCCCCTACTAGCGGAGATTACGAGCAGTACTTC.

The V gene is TRBV25-1, the J gene TRBJ2-7; TRBD2 matches 8 bases. Trimming cost V 6 bases and J 1 base; bases outside gene matches: 8. This CDR3 is 15 amino acids long. CDR1 is MGHDK and CDR2 is SYGVNS in the germline V gene. CDR3 in DNA: TGTGCCAGCAGGGCTGCGGGAGGAGGGTCCTACGAGCAGTACTTC. It codes for CASRAAGGGSYEQYF.

This clonotype was found a few times. This chain uses TRBV5-1 with TRBJ2-7, with 7 bases lining up with TRBD2. The CDR3 is 14 residues long. The germline CDR1 and CDR2 sequences are SGHRS and YFSETQ. The trim removed 3 bases at V and 5 bases at J, leaving 8 bases unmatched. The CDR3 sequence: CASSSTGGSHEQYF. CDR3 bases: TGCGCCAGCAGCTCCACGGGGGGTTCGCACGAGCAGTACTTC.

This clonotype was counted many times. This chain joins TRBV5-1 and TRBJ2-4; no firm D call. CDR1 is SGHRS and CDR2 is YFSETQ in the germline V gene. Trimming removed 0 bases from V and 7 bases from J, with 2 bases in between. The CDR3 has 11 residues. This CDR3 is CASSLGNIQYF. DNA for the CDR3: TGCGCCAGCAGCTTGGGGAACATTCAGTACTTC.

This clonotype came up a few times. The rearrangement joins TRBV12-3 or TRBV12-4 to TRBJ2-4; TRBD1 agrees at 12 bases. Near its end, the DNA agrees better with TRBJ2-7, so the J call may be wrong. The CDR3 runs 15 residues. The CDR3 sequence is CASRLRGTGGNEQYF. The CDR3 bases are TGTGCCAGCAGGCTCCGAGGGACAGGGGGCAACGAGCAGTACTTC.